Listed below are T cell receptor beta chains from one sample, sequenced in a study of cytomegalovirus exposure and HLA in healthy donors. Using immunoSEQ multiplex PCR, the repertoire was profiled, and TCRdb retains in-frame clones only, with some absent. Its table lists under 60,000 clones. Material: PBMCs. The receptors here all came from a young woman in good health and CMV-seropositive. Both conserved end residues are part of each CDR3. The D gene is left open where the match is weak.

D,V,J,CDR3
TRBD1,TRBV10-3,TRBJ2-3,CAISDPGRGRTDTQYF
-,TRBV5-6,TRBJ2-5,CASSLSVETQYF
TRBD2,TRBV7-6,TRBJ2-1,CASSLVAGGRNEQFF
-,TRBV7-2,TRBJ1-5,CASSAYNQPQHF
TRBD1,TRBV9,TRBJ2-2,CASSPPGQGRFGELFF
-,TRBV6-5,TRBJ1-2,CASSYGRDYGYTF
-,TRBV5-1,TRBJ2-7,CASSFTSGQYEQYF
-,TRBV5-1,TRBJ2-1,CASSLFGRETDEQFF
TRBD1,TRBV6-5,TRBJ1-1,CASSYSPTGKNTEAFF
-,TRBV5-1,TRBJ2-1,CASSSIRAPEQFF
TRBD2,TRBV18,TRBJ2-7,CASSPLYPGLANYEQYF
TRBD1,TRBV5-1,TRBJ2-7,CASSPPGTGDREQYF